This T cell receptor beta chain was observed in a study of CD8+CD57+ T cells in acquired aplastic anemia (dated by TCRdb to the late 2010s). For the study in its entirety: A mean of around 3.3 ug of DNA, ranging from about 0.17 to 30 ug, was extracted from sorted CD4+ and CD8+ cells. Healthy donor samples averaged approximately 10 million reads for CD4+ and under 12 million for CD8+ cells.

The study deep-sequenced TCR repertoires of sorted CD4+ and CD8+ blood T cells from severe aplastic anemia patients and healthy subjects. Ficoll-Paque density gradient centrifugation was used to isolate peripheral blood mononuclear cells. Before DNA was extracted, CD4+ and CD8+ T cells were sorted using either FACS or magnetic beads. The germline V gene specifies MGHDK as CDR1 and SYGVNS as CDR2. Inclusive of the bounding cysteine and phenylalanine, the CDR3 is 13 residues long. Only the CDR3 part of the read is kept: 39 bases, read in frame from the first base. The germline ends are 8 bases apart after V is trimmed by 4 bases and J by 4 bases. In this sample, this clonotype turned up many times. Its antigen remains unidentified. Per-base quality was not reported, and no clone a single base away is much larger than it. Genomic DNA was used as template for profiling of TCR beta VDJ combinations and CDR3 sequences. An Illumina HiSeq 2000 was used for TCR repertoire sequencing. Regarding the original processing steps: TRBV/TRBJ rearrangement plots, CDR3 size and DJ length profiles, and Simpson's diversity index were used to assess repertoires. The most abundant DNA sequence in the deep sequencing data was defined as the immunodominant clone. CDR3 amino acid sequences were screened for sharing across subjects and were compared with published repertoires and the VDJdb database. In-frame beta chains were kept once TCRdb had trimmed the public reads at Q25 with fastp and called clones with MiXCR. Identical CDR3 proteins give one entry, which carries the most common genes and DNA. None of the V and J calls come from the authors' own analysis; TCRdb made them. Here the sample has approximately 380,000 distinct CDR3 sequences; roughly 68% occur a single time. Under 4.5% of the sample is held by the ten biggest clonotypes.

Overall results and qualifications from the work: No significant difference in CD8+ Simpson's diversity was found between patients and healthy controls (P=0.060). Although some 28 CD8+ CDR3 sequences were shared by patients and controls, these sequences appeared highly expressed in patients and within the immunodominant clones of patients.

Recombination connected TRBV25-1 to TRBJ1-3, with an unclear D gene assignment. The receptor's source is a human donor in good health, serving as a control. The specimen sequenced was sorted CD4+, CD8+, or CD8+CD57+ T cells (not recorded which) from PBMCs. The base sequence is TGTGCCAGCAGTGCGACACCCGGAAACACCATATATTTT. It translates as CASSATPGNTIYF.